This T cell receptor beta chain derives from a study of T-cell memory formation after mild COVID-19. On the study more broadly: Largely donor-specific sequence clusters came from two donors.

TCRdb re-called the 5' RACE reads with MiXCR, one entry per CDR3 protein. Altogether hundreds of thousands of distinct CDR3 sequences are present, roughly 20% being singletons, with the ten largest covering roughly 23%. Germline CDR1 reads SGHRS; CDR2 reads YFSETQ. CDR3 length: 15 amino acids. The junction had 6 bases not matched to a gene; V was cut back by 2 bases and J by 3 bases. The sample taken for sequencing was PBMCs or a T cell subset sorted from them (not recorded which). This clonotype originated in a young man who had mild COVID-19 (a few samples of this study predate the infection). Cell type and time point are not known. The chain recombines TRBV5-1 with TRBJ2-5, with 8 bases fitting TRBD1. The CDR3 sequence: CASSFGTGWEETQYF. CDR3 sequence (DNA): TGCGCCAGCAGCTTCGGGACAGGATGGGAAGAGACCCAGTACTTC.